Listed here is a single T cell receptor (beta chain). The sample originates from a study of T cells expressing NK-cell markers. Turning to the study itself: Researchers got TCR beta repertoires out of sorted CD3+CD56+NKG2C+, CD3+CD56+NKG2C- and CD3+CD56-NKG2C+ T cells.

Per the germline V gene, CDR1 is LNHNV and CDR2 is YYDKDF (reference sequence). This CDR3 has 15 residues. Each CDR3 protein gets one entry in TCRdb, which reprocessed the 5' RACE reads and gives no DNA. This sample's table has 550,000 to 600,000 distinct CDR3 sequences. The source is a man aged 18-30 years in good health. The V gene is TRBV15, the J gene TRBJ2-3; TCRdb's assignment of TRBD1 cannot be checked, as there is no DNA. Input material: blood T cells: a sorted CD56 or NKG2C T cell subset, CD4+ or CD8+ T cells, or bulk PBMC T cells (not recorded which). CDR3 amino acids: CATTPGGTRPDTQYF.